These 29 T cell receptor beta chains were all obtained from the same sample, sequenced in a study of blood T cells in healthy people across ages. Next came a second PCR, run for roughly 6 to 11 cycles, which used a sample-barcoded 5' primer along with a J-beta primer mix. MiXCR was run by TCRdb on the 5' RACE reads, yielding one entry per CDR3 protein. The data hold about 1,400,000 distinct CDR3 sequences, with around 59% observed a single time. The sequenced sample consisted of blood. These receptors were taken from a man between 18 and 35 years old in good health.

This clonotype came up a few times. This chain uses TRBV29-1 with TRBJ2-1; D is unclear. V lost 5 bases to trimming and J lost 4 bases, with 12 bases between them. This CDR3 is 13 amino acids long. The germline gives CDR1 SQVTM, CDR2 ANQGSEA. The CDR3 DNA sequence: TGCAGCGTTCGCCAACTAATGTACAATGAGCAGTTCTTC. It codes for CSVRQLMYNEQFF.

This chain connects TRBV7-9 to TRBJ2-4; 7 bases fit TRBD1. TRBJ2-7 matches the DNA end more closely, so the J call is doubtful. The CDR3 consists of 15 residues. CDR1 and CDR2 (germline): SEHNR, FQNEAQ (reference sequence). CDR3 bases: TGTGCCAGCAGCTCTAGTCCCGGGACAGTCTACGAGCAGTACTTC. This translates into CASSSSPGTVYEQYF.

This clonotype was detected only a few times. This rearrangement joins TRBV6-6 to TRBJ1-4, with 10 bases matching TRBD1. This CDR3 has 16 amino acids. Per germline, CDR1 MNHNY and CDR2 SVGAGI (reference sequence). The V segment lost 0 bases and the J segment 7 bases; nucleotides outside the gene matches: 5. The CDR3 protein is CASSYSPGQGSEKLFF. The CDR3, as DNA: TGTGCCAGCAGTTACTCTCCGGGACAGGGGTCTGAAAAACTGTTTTTT.

The chain joins TRBV27 to TRBJ2-2, with D unclear. The CDR3 covers 14 residues. Germline loops: CDR1 MNHEY, CDR2 SMNVEV (reference sequence). Trimming took 6 bases from V and 9 from J, leaving 17 bases between them. The CDR3 DNA is TGTGCCAGCAGCTACATCTTCGGTAGCCGGGAGCTGTTTTTT. Its protein is CASSYIFGSRELFF.

The V call is TRBV29-1, the J call TRBJ2-3; 10 nucleotides match TRBD2. The CDR3 contains 16 residues. Losses at the gene ends were 2 bases for V and 4 bases for J; bases not matched to a gene: 9. Germline lookup yields CDR1 SQVTM and CDR2 ANQGSEA. CDR3 DNA sequence: TGCAGCGTTGAAACAAGCGGGGGGGCCGGGTCAGATACGCAGTATTTT. This gives the protein CSVETSGGAGSDTQYF.

The gene calls are TRBV10-3 and TRBJ2-1, with TRBD2 matching over 10 bases. In germline, CDR1 is ENHRY, CDR2 SYGVKD. The J segment lost 14 bases and the V segment lost 0 bases, leaving 16 bases of the junction unmatched. CDR3 length equals 17 residues. CDR3 DNA sequence: TGTGCCATCAGTGAGTCTATTATTAGCGGGAGGCCCCAACAGGAGTTCTTC. It translates to CAISESIISGRPQQEFF.

J is TRBJ2-7 and V is TRBV20-1, with D possibly TRBD1 on 6 matching bases. Germline V gene sequence: CDR1 DFQATT, CDR2 SNEGSKA (reference sequence). The CDR3 is 14 amino acids. The V and J ends lost 4 bases and 4 bases respectively, with 17 bases between them. CDR3 coding DNA: TGCAGTGCTATAAGAGGTGGCAGGGGATACGAGCAGTACTTC. It translates to CSAIRGGRGYEQYF.

This sequence joins TRBV6-5 and TRBJ2-1; D is perhaps TRBD1 (6 bases). Germline CDR1 and CDR2: MNHEY and SVGAGI. V was trimmed by 6 bases and J by 8 bases, leaving 20 bases between them. This CDR3 has 15 amino acids. The CDR3 region is CASSGLPHRAHEQFF. The CDR3 DNA is TGTGCCAGCAGCGGCCTACCCCACAGGGCACATGAGCAGTTCTTC.

The V gene is TRBV14, the J gene TRBJ2-1; D is unclear. Trimming removed 1 base at V and 0 bases at J, with 10 bases between. Germline-derived CDR1 and CDR2 are SGHDN and FVKESK. This CDR3 spans 16 amino acids. CDR3 protein: CASSQGIFSSYNEQFF. CDR3 bases: TGTGCCAGCAGCCAAGGTATCTTTAGCTCCTACAATGAGCAGTTCTTC.

The rearrangement joins TRBV12-3 or TRBV12-4 to TRBJ2-4; 9 bases are a match to TRBD2. The end of the DNA fits TRBJ2-7 better, so the J call may be wrong. CDR3 length: 14 residues. The CDR3 reads CASSFGTSNAEQYF. The CDR3 coding sequence is TGTGCCAGCAGTTTTGGGACTAGCAATGCCGAGCAGTACTTC.

This clonotype was observed a handful of times. The rearrangement links TRBV14 to TRBJ2-3; possibly TRBD2 for D (5 bases). The CDR3 is 13 residues long. The germline gives CDR1 SGHDN, CDR2 FVKESK. Trimming pared 2 bases from V and 3 bases from J, leaving 6 bases between. CDR3 region: CASSQRETDTQYF. DNA for the CDR3: TGTGCCAGCAGCCAACGGGAAACAGATACGCAGTATTTT.

The chain recombines TRBV12-3 or TRBV12-4 with TRBJ1-2; 7 bases match TRBD1. The CDR3 consists of 13 residues. The V segment lost 6 bases and the J segment 5 bases; nucleotides outside the gene matches: 6. The CDR3 DNA follows: TGTGCCAGCAGGGGACAGTCAGGTTATGGCTACACCTTC. This encodes CASRGQSGYGYTF.

This clonotype was detected a few times. This chain connects TRBV4-3 to TRBJ2-2; D gene ambiguous. V lost 0 bases and J lost 6, with 2 bases in between. This CDR3 has 12 residues. Germline V lookup: CDR1 LGHNA, CDR2 YSLEER. CDR3 sequence: CASSQESGELFF. The CDR3 DNA reads TGCGCCAGCAGCCAAGAATCCGGGGAGCTGTTTTTT.

V is TRBV15 and J is TRBJ2-3; a weak D match, TRBD2 (5 bases). CDR1 LNHNV and CDR2 YYDKDF come from the germline V gene (reference sequence). The V gene lost 5 bases and the J gene lost 0 bases, with 15 bases spanning the gap. The CDR3 extends over 16 amino acids. In DNA, the CDR3 is TGTGCCACCAGCGCCGCGGGCTTTCAAAGCACAGATACGCAGTATTTT. Its translation is CATSAAGFQSTDTQYF. Full variable domain (missing parts from reference TRBV15 and TRBJ2-3): DAMVIQNPRYQVTQFGKPVTLSCSQTLNHNVMYWYQQKSSQAPKLLFHYYDKDFNNEADTPDNFQSRRPNTSFCFLDIRSPGLGDTAMYLCATSAAGFQSTDTQYFGPGTRLTVL.

This clonotype was picked up one time. The gene calls are TRBV11-1 and TRBJ2-6; TRBD1 aligns across 8 bases. The germline V gene encodes CDR1 SGHAT and CDR2 FQDESV (reference sequence). The CDR3 covers 16 residues. The junction had 10 bases not matched to a gene; V was cut back by 5 bases and J by 7 bases. In DNA form, the CDR3 reads TGTGCCAGCAGCCCTAGGGACAGGAAGGCTGCCAACGTCCTGACTTTC. This encodes CASSPRDRKAANVLTF. Drawing the rest from reference TRBV11-1 and TRBJ2-6, the complete variable domain is EAEVAQSPRYKITEKSQAVAFWCDPISGHATLYWYRQILGQGPELLVQFQDESVVDDSQLPKDRFSAERLKGVDSTLKIQPAELGDSAMYLCASSPRDRKAANVLTFGAGSRLTVL.

The chain couples TRBV10-1 to TRBJ2-1; 9 bases fit TRBD2. CDR1 is WNHNN, CDR2 SYGVQD, per germline (reference sequence). There are 15 residues in the CDR3. The trim removed 3 bases at V and 10 bases at J, leaving 10 bases unmatched. This chain's CDR3 is CASSDIAGAEWEQFF. As DNA, the CDR3 is TGCGCCAGCAGTGACATAGCGGGAGCGGAGTGGGAGCAGTTCTTC.

There are a few counts of this clonotype. J is TRBJ2-6 and V is TRBV5-1; no clear D. V was pared by 0 bases and J by 2 bases, with 9 bases between. Per the germline V gene, CDR1 is SGHRS and CDR2 is YFSETQ. There are 16 residues in the CDR3. Written as DNA, the CDR3 is TGCGCCAGCAGCTTGGCCTTCCAGCCTGGGGCCAACGTCCTGACTTTC. It codes for CASSLAFQPGANVLTF.

This clonotype was seen only a few times. The chain carries TRBV7-9 and TRBJ2-5; D gene ambiguous. The CDR3 sequence is 14 residues long. Per the germline V gene, CDR1 is SEHNR and CDR2 is FQNEAQ (reference sequence). Trimming removed 3 bases from V and 3 bases from J, with 11 bases in between. This chain's CDR3 is CASSFWQLEETQYF. CDR3 sequence (DNA): TGTGCCAGCAGCTTTTGGCAGTTAGAAGAGACCCAGTACTTC.

The CDR3 coding sequence is TGCGCCAGCGGACTAGCGGGGGAGTGGCGGCAGTTCTTC. Translating gives CASGLAGEWRQFF. The genes are TRBV4-1 and TRBJ2-1, with 13 bases aligning to TRBD2. Per germline, CDR1 MGHRA and CDR2 YSYEKL. CDR3 length: 13 amino acids. The V and J ends lost 8 bases and 12 bases, in that order; junction bases with no gene match: 7.

This clonotype was detected a few times. CDR3: CAIRLTGEAYEQYF. Written as DNA, the CDR3 is TGTGCCATCAGATTGACAGGGGAGGCCTACGAGCAGTACTTC. The chain carries TRBV10-3 and TRBJ2-7; 8 nucleotides align to TRBD1. The V gene's germline CDR1 is ENHRY and CDR2 SYGVKD. Germline trimming cut 6 bases from V and 2 bases from J; bases unmatched to any gene: 6. The CDR3 is 14 amino acids.

This clonotype appeared once. The V call is TRBV3-1, the J call TRBJ2-7, with D unclear. This CDR3 has 19 amino acids. Germline CDR1 is LGHDT and CDR2 is YNNKEL (reference sequence). V was shortened by 0 bases and J by 0 bases, with 21 bases between the two germline ends. The CDR3 here is CASSQEKFLLTASSYEQYF. The CDR3 region has the DNA TGTGCCAGCAGCCAAGAAAAGTTTTTACTGACTGCCAGCTCCTACGAGCAGTACTTC.

This clonotype was detected only once. CDR3 residues: CASSDYTSGIYNEQFF. CDR3 coding DNA: TGTGCCAGCAGTGACTATACTAGCGGTATTTACAATGAGCAGTTCTTC. The gene calls are TRBV6-1 and TRBJ2-1, with 8 bases lining up with TRBD2. The trim removed 3 bases at V and 4 bases at J, leaving 8 bases unmatched. CDR3 length: 16 residues. The germline V gene has CDR1 MNHNS and CDR2 SASEGT.

The genes are TRBV20-1 and TRBJ2-3, with 8 bases identical to TRBD2. This CDR3 comprises 16 residues. CDR1 DFQATT and CDR2 SNEGSKA come from the germline V gene (reference sequence). V trimming: 5 bases; J trimming: 0 bases; junction bases outside the gene matches: 10. This CDR3 is CSAYTSGATSTDTQYF. In DNA form, the CDR3 reads TGCAGTGCTTACACTAGCGGAGCCACTAGCACAGATACGCAGTATTTT.

This clonotype was detected only a few times. The chain joins TRBV29-1 to TRBJ2-7; maybe TRBD2 (6 bases). Germline CDR1 SQVTM, CDR2 ANQGSEA. V was clipped by 3 bases and J by 2 bases, with 14 bases between them. The CDR3 consists of 14 residues. The CDR3 loop reads CSVEGGSETYEQYF. CDR3 DNA: TGCAGCGTTGAGGGGGGTAGCGAGACCTACGAGCAGTACTTC.

This clonotype has only a few counts. The genes are TRBV6-5 and TRBJ2-7; perhaps TRBD2 as D (6 bases). V gave up 5 bases and J gave up 2 bases, with 13 bases separating them. Germline assignment: CDR1 MNHEY and CDR2 SVGAGI. CDR3 size: 14 residues. CDR3 sequence: CASSRDGSTYEQYF. CDR3 coding DNA: TGTGCCAGCAGTCGGGACGGGAGCACCTACGAGCAGTACTTC.

V and J are TRBV4-1 and TRBJ1-1; possibly TRBD1 for D (5 bases). Trimming shortened V by 1 base and J by 3 bases, and 18 bases separated the two germline ends. This CDR3 has 17 amino acids. The germline CDR1 and CDR2 sequences are MGHRA and YSYEKL. The CDR3 nucleotides read TGCGCCAGCAGCCAAGGGGCAGGGCTGGGGTATTACACTGAAGCTTTCTTT. Its protein product is CASSQGAGLGYYTEAFF.

There are a few counts of this clonotype. This rearrangement joins TRBV5-1 to TRBJ2-1, with a tentative D call TRBD1 (5 bases). The CDR3 extends over 17 amino acids. V dropped 0 bases and J dropped 3 bases, with 16 bases sitting between them. From germline, CDR1 is SGHRS and CDR2 YFSETQ. As DNA, the CDR3 is TGCGCCAGCAGCTTGGTGGCAGGGCGCGTAATCTACAATGAGCAGTTCTTC. It specifies CASSLVAGRVIYNEQFF.

The gene calls are TRBV9 and TRBJ2-3; 8 bases fit TRBD2. CDR1 SGDLS and CDR2 YYNGEE come from the germline V gene. The length of the CDR3 is 17 residues. V lost 4 bases to trimming and J lost 3 bases; unmatched junction nucleotides: 13. CDR3 region: CASSLHGGRLATDTQYF. CDR3 DNA sequence: TGTGCCAGCAGCCTTCATGGGGGGAGACTAGCGACAGATACGCAGTATTTT. The variable domain in full, completed from reference TRBV9 and TRBJ2-3, reads DSGVTQTPKHLITATGQRVTLRCSPRSGDLSVYWYQQSLDQGLQFLIQYYNGEERAKGNILERFSAQQFPDLHSELNLSSLELGDSALYFCASSLHGGRLATDTQYFGPGTRLTVL.

This clonotype was detected a few times. This chain connects TRBV20-1 to TRBJ2-4, with D perhaps matching TRBD2 (6 bases). The CDR3 runs 13 residues. V shed 2 bases and J shed 9 bases, with 14 bases lying between them. CDR1 and CDR2 (germline): DFQATT, SNEGSKA (reference sequence). The CDR3, as DNA: TGCAGTGCTAGACCCGGGACTTCGGGCATTCAGTACTTC. Its protein is CSARPGTSGIQYF.